This T cell receptor (beta chain) was identified in a study of blood T cell repertoires in COVID-19. Background on the study: Sites in the United States, Italy and Spain provided acute and convalescent COVID-19 samples.

Recruits, aged roughly 18 to 100 years, lived in 20 to 30 US areas. CDR1 is LNHDA, CDR2 SQIVND, per germline (reference sequence). Trimming took off 1 base at V and 4 bases at J, with 9 bases between the two ends. The CDR3 consists of 14 residues. In the original analysis: Nucleated cell counts were estimated from reference gene primer amplification. Clones were read by immunoSEQ multiplex PCR, and TCRdb kept only the in-frame ones, dropping some. D and trimming come from the DNA, and the V and J calls and clone size come from that table. The data hold about 210,000 clones, with about 91% observed a single time.

This receptor was obtained from a woman in her thirties or forties with acute COVID-19. The sequencing input was PBMCs or T cells enriched from blood (not recorded which). The chain couples TRBV19 to TRBJ2-3; possible D gene TRBD2, 6 bases. The DNA of the CDR3 is TGTGCCAGTAGTATAGGAACTAGCCCAGATACGCAGTATTTT. Translating it yields CASSIGTSPDTQYF.